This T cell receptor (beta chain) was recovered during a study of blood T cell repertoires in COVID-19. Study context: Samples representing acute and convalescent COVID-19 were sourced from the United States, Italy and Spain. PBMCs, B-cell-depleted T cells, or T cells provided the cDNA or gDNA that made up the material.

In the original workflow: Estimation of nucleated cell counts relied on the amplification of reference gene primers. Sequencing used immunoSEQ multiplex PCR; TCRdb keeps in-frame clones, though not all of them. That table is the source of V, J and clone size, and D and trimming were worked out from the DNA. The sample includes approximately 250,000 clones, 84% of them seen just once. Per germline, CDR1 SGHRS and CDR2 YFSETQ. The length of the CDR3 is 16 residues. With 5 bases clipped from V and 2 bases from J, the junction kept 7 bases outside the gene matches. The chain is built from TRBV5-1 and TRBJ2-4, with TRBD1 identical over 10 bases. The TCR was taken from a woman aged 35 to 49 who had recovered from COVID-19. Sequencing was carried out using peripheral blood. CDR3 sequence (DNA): TGCGCCAGCAGGGAGACAGGGGGCGCGTCCAAAAACATTCAGTACTTC. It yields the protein CASRETGGASKNIQYF. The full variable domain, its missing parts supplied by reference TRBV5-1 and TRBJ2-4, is KAGVTQTPRYLIKTRGQQVTLSCSPISGHRSVSWYQQTPGQGLQFLFEYFSETQRNKGNFPGRFSGRQFSNSRSEMNVSTLELGDSALYLCASRETGGASKNIQYFGAGTRLSVL.